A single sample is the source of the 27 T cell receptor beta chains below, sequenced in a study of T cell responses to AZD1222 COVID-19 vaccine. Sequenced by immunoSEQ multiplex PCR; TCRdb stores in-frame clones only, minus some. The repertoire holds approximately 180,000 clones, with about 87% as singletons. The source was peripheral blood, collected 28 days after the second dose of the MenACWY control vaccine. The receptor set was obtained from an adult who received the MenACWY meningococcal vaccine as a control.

This CDR3 reads CASSDGASGSGNEQFF. The CDR3 region has the DNA TGTGCCAGCAGTGACGGGGCTAGCGGGAGTGGGAATGAGCAGTTCTTC. The gene calls are TRBV6-4 and TRBJ2-1; 10 bases fit TRBD2. This CDR3 is 16 amino acids long. The V segment lost 2 bases and the J segment 7 bases; nucleotides outside the gene matches: 8. Per germline, CDR1 MRHNA and CDR2 SNTAGT.

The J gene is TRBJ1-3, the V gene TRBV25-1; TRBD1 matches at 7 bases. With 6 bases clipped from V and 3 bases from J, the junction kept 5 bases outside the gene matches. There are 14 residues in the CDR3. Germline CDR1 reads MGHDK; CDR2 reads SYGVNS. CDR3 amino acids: CASSGTGVGNTIYF. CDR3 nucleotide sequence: TGTGCCAGCAGCGGTACAGGGGTTGGAAACACCATATATTTT.

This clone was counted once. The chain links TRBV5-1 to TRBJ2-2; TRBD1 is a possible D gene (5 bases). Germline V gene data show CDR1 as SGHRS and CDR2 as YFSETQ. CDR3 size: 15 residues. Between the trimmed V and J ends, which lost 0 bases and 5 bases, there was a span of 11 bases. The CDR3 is CASSLDRWGTGELFF. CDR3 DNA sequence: TGCGCCAGCAGCTTGGACAGGTGGGGAACCGGGGAGCTGTTTTTT.

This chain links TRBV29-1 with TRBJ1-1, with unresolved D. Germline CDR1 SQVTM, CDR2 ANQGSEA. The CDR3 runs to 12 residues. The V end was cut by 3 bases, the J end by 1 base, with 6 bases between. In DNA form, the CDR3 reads TGCAGCGTTGATGAACAGAACACTGAAGCTTTCTTT. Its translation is CSVDEQNTEAFF. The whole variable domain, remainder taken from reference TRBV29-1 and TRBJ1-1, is SAVISQKPSRDICQRGTSLTIQCQVDSQVTMMFWYRQQPGQSLTLIATANQGSEATYESGFVIDKFPISRPNLTFSTLTVSNMSPEDSSIYLCSVDEQNTEAFFGQGTRLTVV.

CDR3 region: CASSYSQTTEAFF. DNA for the CDR3: TGTGCCAGCAGTTACTCTCAGACCACTGAAGCTTTCTTT. This chain connects TRBV6-5 to TRBJ1-1; no reliable D call. Germline V CDR1 and CDR2: MNHEY, SVGAGI. V lost 0 bases to trimming and J lost 4 bases, with 6 bases between them. This CDR3 is 13 amino acids long.

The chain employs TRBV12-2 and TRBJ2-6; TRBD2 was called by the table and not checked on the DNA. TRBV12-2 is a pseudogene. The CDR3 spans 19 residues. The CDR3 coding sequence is TGTGCAAGTCGCCCGTGGTCACGCGGGAGGAACTCTGGGGCCAACGTCCTGACTTTC. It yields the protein CASRPWSRGRNSGANVLTF.

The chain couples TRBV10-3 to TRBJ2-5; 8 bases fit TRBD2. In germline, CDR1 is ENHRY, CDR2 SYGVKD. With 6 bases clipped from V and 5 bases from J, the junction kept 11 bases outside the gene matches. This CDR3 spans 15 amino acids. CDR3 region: CAIRSPGLGSETQYF. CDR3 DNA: TGTGCCATCAGGTCACCGGGACTAGGTAGTGAGACCCAGTACTTC.

CDR3: CASLGAGPRGEQYF. CDR3 DNA: TGTGCCAGTCTGGGGGCAGGGCCTCGGGGTGAGCAGTACTTC. The chain joins TRBV28 to TRBJ2-7; tentative D call: TRBD1 (6 bases). The germline gives CDR1 MDHEN, CDR2 SYDVKM. The CDR3 runs 14 residues. Trimming took off 9 bases at V and 7 bases at J, with 22 bases between the two ends.

The CDR3 DNA is TGTGCCTGGAGCCCCCAGGACAGGGGGCTACGGCCCCAGCATTTT. This translates into CAWSPQDRGLRPQHF. The rearrangement joins TRBV30 to TRBJ1-5, with 11 bases that match TRBD1. The CDR3 extends over 15 amino acids. V shed 3 bases and J 9 bases; nucleotides not matched to a gene: 10. Germline lookup yields CDR1 GTSNPN and CDR2 SVGIG (reference sequence).

The CDR3 sequence: CASSIVGSTEAFF. In DNA, the CDR3 is TGTGCCAGTAGTATCGTGGGGAGCACTGAAGCTTTCTTT. V and J are TRBV19 and TRBJ1-1; no definite D call. This CDR3 has 13 residues. The V gene lost 3 bases and the J gene lost 4 bases, with 9 bases spanning the gap. Looked up from germline, CDR1 is LNHDA and CDR2 is SQIVND (reference sequence). Based on the CDR3 plus reference TRBV19 and TRBJ1-1, the full variable domain is DGGITQSPKYLFRKEGQNVTLSCEQNLNHDAMYWYRQDPGQGLRLIYYSQIVNDFQKGDIAEGYSVSREKKESFPLTVTSAQKNPTAFYLCASSIVGSTEAFFGQGTRLTVV.

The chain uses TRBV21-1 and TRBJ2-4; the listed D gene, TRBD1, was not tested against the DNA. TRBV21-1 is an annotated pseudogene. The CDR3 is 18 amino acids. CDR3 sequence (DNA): TGTGCCAGCAGCGTAAGGACAGGGGAAGGTAGAGCCAAAAACATTCAGTACTTC. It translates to CASSVRTGEGRAKNIQYF.

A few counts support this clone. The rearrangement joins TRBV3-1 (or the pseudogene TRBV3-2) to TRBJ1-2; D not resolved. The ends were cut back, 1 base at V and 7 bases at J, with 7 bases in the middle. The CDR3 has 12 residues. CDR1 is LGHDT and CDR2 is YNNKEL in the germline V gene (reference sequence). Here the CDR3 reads CASSQVDGGYTF. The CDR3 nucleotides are TGTGCCAGCAGCCAAGTGGACGGTGGCTACACCTTC.

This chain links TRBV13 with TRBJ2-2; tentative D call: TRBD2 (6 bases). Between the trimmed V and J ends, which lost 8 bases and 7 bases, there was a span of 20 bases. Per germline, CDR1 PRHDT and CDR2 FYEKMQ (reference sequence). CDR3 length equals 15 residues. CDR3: CASRRGGDVGGELFF. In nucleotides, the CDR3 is TGTGCCAGCCGGAGGGGCGGGGATGTTGGCGGGGAGCTGTTTTTT.

The CDR3 protein is CASSQDWRAGAFF. CDR3 DNA sequence: TGTGCCAGCAGCCAAGATTGGAGGGCCGGAGCTTTCTTT. The chain joins TRBV3-1 (or the pseudogene TRBV3-2) to TRBJ1-1; D not certain. CDR3 length: 13 amino acids. CDR1 is LGHDT and CDR2 is YNNKEL in the germline V gene (reference sequence). V was clipped by 0 bases and J by 10 bases, with 12 bases between them.

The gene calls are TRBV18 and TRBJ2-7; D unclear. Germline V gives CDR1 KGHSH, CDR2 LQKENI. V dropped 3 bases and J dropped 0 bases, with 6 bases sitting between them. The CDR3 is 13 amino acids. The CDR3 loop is CASSPASSYEQYF. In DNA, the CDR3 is TGTGCCAGCTCACCGGCTAGCTCCTACGAGCAGTACTTC. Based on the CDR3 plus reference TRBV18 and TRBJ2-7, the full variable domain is NAGVMQNPRHLVRRRGQEARLRCSPMKGHSHVYWYRQLPEEGLKFMVYLQKENIIDESGMPKERFSAEFPKEGPSILRIQQVVRGDSAAYFCASSPASSYEQYFGPGTRLTVT.

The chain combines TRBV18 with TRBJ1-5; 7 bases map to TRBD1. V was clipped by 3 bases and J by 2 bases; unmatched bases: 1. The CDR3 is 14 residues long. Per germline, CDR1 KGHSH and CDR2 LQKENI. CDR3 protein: CASSPGQGNQPQHF. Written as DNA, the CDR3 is TGTGCCAGCTCACCCGGACAGGGCAATCAGCCCCAGCATTTT.

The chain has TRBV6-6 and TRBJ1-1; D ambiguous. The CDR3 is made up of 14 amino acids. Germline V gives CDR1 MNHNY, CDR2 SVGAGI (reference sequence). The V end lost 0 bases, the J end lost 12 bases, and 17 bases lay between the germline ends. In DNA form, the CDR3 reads TGTGCCAGCAGTTACTCGGAAGCGGCCTCCGAAACTTTCTTT. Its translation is CASSYSEAASETFF.

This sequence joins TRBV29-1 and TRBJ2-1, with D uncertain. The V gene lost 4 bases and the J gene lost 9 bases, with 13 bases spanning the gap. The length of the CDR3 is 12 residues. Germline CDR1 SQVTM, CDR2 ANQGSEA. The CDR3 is CSVAVGFVEQFF. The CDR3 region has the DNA TGCAGCGTTGCAGTCGGTTTCGTTGAGCAGTTCTTC.

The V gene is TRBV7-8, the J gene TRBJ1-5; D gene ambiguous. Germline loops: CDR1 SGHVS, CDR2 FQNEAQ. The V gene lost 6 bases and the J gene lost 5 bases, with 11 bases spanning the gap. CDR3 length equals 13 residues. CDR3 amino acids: CASSSDRYQPQHF. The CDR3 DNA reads TGTGCCAGCAGTTCGGACCGCTATCAGCCCCAGCATTTT.

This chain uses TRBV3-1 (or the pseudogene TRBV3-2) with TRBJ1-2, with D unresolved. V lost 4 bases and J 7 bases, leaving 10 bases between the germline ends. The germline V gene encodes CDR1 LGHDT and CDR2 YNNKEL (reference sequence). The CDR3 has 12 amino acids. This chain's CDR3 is CASSLRTSGYTF. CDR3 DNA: TGTGCCAGCAGCCTACGGACTTCTGGCTACACCTTC.

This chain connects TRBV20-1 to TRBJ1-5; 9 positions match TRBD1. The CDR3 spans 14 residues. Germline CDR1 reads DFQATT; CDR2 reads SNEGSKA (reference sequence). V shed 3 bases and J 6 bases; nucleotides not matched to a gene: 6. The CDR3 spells CSASRDREGQPQHF. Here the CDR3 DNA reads TGCAGTGCTAGTAGGGACAGGGAGGGTCAGCCCCAGCATTTT.

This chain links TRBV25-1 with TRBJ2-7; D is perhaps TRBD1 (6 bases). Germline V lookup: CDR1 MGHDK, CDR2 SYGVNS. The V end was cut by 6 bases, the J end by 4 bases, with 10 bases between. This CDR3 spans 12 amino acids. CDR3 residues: CASRDSKYEQYF. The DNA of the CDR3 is TGTGCCAGCAGGGACAGTAAATACGAGCAGTACTTC.

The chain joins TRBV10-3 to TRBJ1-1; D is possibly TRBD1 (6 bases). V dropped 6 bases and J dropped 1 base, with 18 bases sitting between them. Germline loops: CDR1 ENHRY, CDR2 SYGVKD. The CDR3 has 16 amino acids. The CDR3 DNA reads TGTGCCATCAGCCCTGGGGGGAGAGGGGGGAACACTGAAGCTTTCTTT. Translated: CAISPGGRGGNTEAFF.

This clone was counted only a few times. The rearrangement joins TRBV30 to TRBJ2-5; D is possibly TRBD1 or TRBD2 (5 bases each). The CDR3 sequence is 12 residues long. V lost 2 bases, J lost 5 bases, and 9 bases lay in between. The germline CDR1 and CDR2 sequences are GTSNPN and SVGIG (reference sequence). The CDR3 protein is CAWSMGDETQYF. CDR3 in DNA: TGTGCCTGGAGTATGGGGGACGAGACCCAGTACTTC.

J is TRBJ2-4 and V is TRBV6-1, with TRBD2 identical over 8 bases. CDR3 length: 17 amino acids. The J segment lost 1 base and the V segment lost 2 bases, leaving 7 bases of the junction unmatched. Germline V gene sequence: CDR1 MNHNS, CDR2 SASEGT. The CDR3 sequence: CASSEPGRVGAKNIQYF. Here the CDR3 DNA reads TGTGCCAGCAGTGAACCCGGGAGGGTAGGGGCCAAAAACATTCAGTACTTC.

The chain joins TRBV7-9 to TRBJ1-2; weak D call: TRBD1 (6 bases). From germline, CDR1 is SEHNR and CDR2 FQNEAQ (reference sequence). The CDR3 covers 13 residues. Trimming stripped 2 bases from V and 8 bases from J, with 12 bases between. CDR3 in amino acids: CASSLMAGEGYTF. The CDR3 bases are TGTGCCAGCAGCTTAATGGCAGGGGAAGGCTACACCTTC.

CDR3: CASSISQAGPSYNEQFF. The CDR3 DNA reads TGTGCCAGTAGTATTTCTCAGGCGGGGCCCTCCTACAATGAGCAGTTCTTC. The V gene is TRBV19, the J gene TRBJ2-1; possibly TRBD2 for D (6 bases). Germline lookup yields CDR1 LNHDA and CDR2 SQIVND (reference sequence). Between the trimmed V and J ends, which lost 3 bases and 0 bases, there was a span of 15 bases. This CDR3 has 17 residues. The full variable domain, in which reference TRBV19 and TRBJ2-1 provide the parts outside the CDR3, is DGGITQSPKYLFRKEGQNVTLSCEQNLNHDAMYWYRQDPGQGLRLIYYSQIVNDFQKGDIAEGYSVSREKKESFPLTVTSAQKNPTAFYLCASSISQAGPSYNEQFFGPGTRLTVL.